This paragraph reports one T cell receptor (beta chain). Method: immunoSEQ multiplex PCR; TCRdb's copy keeps in-frame clones and lacks some. This table holds fewer than 90,000 clones, roughly nine tenths found once. The record originates from a study of OX40 agonist ivuxolimab in advanced cancers. V lost 0 bases, J lost 2 bases, and 2 bases lay in between. Germline CDR1 reads DFQATT; CDR2 reads SNEGSKA (reference sequence). The CDR3 is 11 residues long. The sample consisted of CD4+ or CD8+ T cells sorted from blood, taken in a trial of the OX40 agonist ivuxolimab. V usage is TRBV20-1 and J usage is TRBJ2-7; D is uncertain. The origin of this receptor is an adult with an advanced solid tumor such as melanoma, head and neck, liver or kidney cancer. The CDR3 protein is CSARDPYEQYF. The CDR3 bases are TGCAGTGCTAGAGATCCCTACGAGCAGTACTTC.